This T cell receptor (beta chain) is drawn from a study of metastatic and nonmetastatic thyroid tumors. In the study overall: From malignant and benign thyroid patients, repertoires in blood and in tumor or nodule tissue were compared.

This clone was detected only a few times. The antigen is undetermined. As the CDR3 is not closed by the conserved phenylalanine or tryptophan, this likely results from a read error. General study results and limits: For both blood and tumor, malignant thyroid tumors reportedly showed significantly higher TCR beta diversity than benign nodules did.

Thyroid surgery took place with no prior treatment in any patient. The germline CDR1 and CDR2 sequences are MDHEN and SYDVKM. CDR3 length: 12 amino acids. Trimming shortened V by 2 bases and J by 7 bases, and 9 bases separated the two germline ends. Per the study methods: A distant-metastasis classifier for papillary thyroid cancer was built using CDR3 differences across clinicopathological groups. TCRdb reassembled clones from the PCR reads with MiXCR. TCRdb, not the authors, supplied the V and J calls. The sample has some 40,000 clones; around a fifth are singletons. This receptor was taken from a female donor with papillary thyroid cancer or a benign thyroid nodule (not recorded which). Some clones in this sample may be carry-over from other donors' samples. Source material: blood. The chain employs TRBV28 and TRBJ2-7; D possibly corresponds to TRBD2 (6 bases). Written as DNA, the CDR3 is TGTGCCAGCAGTTTACGGGGGTATGAGCAGTACATC. Translation gives CASSLRGYEQYI.